There are a few counts of the clone carrying this TCR beta chain. Its target is unknown. This specimen comes from a study of CD8 T cells in ankylosing spondylitis. General study points: Roughly 8 highly homologous variants made up a TCR beta motif that seemed to typify ankylosing spondylitis blood. Significant enrichment of disease-linked clones was reportedly seen in matched ankylosing spondylitis synovial fluid. Earlier work had already found some motif variants in reactive arthritis synovial fluid and blood.

Quantitative 5'-RACE with molecular barcodes was used to make the TCR beta libraries. Via MiXCR, TCRdb re-called the 5' RACE reads, giving one row per CDR3 protein. The sample shows 100,000 to 150,000 distinct CDR3 sequences, about a tenth of them seen only once. The CDR3 sequence is 15 residues long. CDR1 and CDR2 (germline): MNHEY, SVGEGT. Trimming took 5 bases from V and 5 from J; bases not matched to a gene: 8. The chain uses TRBV6-2 or TRBV6-3 and TRBJ2-2; TRBD1 matches 7 bases. The sequenced sample was blood, either unsorted or a sorted T cell fraction (not recorded which). This TCR derives from a male donor with ankylosing spondylitis or in good health (not recorded which). The CDR3 bases are TGTGCCAGCAGTAAGTGGGACAGTCGGACCGGGGAGCTGTTTTTT. Translating it yields CASSKWDSRTGELFF.